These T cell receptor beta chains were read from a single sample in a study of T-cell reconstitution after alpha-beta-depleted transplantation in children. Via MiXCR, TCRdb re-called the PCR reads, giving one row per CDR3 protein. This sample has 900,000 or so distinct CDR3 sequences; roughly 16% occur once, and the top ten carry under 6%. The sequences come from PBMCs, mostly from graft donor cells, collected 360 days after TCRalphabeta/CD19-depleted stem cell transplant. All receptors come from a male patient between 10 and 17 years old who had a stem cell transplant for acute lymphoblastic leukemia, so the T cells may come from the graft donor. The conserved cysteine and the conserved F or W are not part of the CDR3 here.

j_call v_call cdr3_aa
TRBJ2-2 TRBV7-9 ASSLADTFTGELF
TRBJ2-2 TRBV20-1 SARADGRNTGELF
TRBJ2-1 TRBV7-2 ASSLVGGGLASEQF
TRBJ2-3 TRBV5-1 ASSLTGGRGTDTQY
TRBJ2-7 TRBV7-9 ASNPAGRTYEQY
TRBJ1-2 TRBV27 ASSLRPNPLGYGYT
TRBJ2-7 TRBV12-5 ASGLEKAGGVYEQY
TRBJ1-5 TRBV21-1 ASSHPRGAGGNQPQH
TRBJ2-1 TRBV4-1 ASSQDGSGRARNEQF
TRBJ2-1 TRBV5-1 ASSPPGLAGAYEQF
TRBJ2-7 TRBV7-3 ASSQTPGPHYEQY
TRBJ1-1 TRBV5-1 ASSLGVTEAF
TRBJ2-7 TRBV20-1 SASLSGTSYEQY
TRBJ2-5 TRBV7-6 ASSFRWRETQY
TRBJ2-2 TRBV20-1 SAPPPASGELF
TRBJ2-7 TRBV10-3 AISESSGASYEQY
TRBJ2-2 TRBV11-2 ASSLEGDRGRTGELF
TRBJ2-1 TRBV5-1 ASSFAFEGPGLAFNEQF
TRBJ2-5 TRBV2 ASKGPPDGETQY
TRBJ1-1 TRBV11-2 ASSLGIGGNTEAF
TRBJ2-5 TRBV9 ASSPLCLLETQY
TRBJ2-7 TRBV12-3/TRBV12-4 ASSATSGTYEQY
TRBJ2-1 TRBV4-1 ASSLRTSANEQF
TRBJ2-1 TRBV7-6 ASSFTQGHNEQF
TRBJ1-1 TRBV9 ASSVVGGMNTEAF
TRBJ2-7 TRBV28 ASSLPGTSGRVYEQY
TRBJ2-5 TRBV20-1 SARDLEGGGVETQY
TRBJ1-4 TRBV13 ASRIDGEKLF
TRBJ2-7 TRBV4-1 ASSQGALGGEQY
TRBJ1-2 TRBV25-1 ASSARDINGYT
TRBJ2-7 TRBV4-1 ASSQGRLAGGRGEQY
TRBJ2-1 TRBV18 ASSGTFSDEQF
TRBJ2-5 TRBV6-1 ASSEARGVETQY
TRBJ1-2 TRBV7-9 ASIPTGYGYT
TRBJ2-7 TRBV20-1 SASSGPMSYEQY
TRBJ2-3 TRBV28 ASRSGPDTDTQY
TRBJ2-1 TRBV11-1 ASSLWRLQREASYNEQF